This is a list of T cell receptor beta chains from one sample in a study of blood T cell repertoires in COVID-19. Generated by immunoSEQ multiplex PCR, the TCRdb table keeps only in-frame clones and is missing some. The sample carries roughly 140,000 clones, approximately 80% recorded once. Sequenced material: peripheral blood. These receptors came from a woman older than 75 with acute or convalescent COVID-19. Both conserved end residues are part of each CDR3. Each record gives: V gene, D gene, CDR3 protein. A D gene is named only where the DNA matches it firmly.

v_gene: TRBV5-1
d_gene: -
CDR3aa: CASSFGMVPRTEVSGNTIYF

v_gene: TRBV14
d_gene: -
CDR3aa: CASSQRGTEAFF

v_gene: TRBV6-6
d_gene: -
CDR3aa: CASSYGQDYGYTF

v_gene: TRBV6-5
d_gene: TRBD1
CDR3aa: CASSPGTAEKLFF

v_gene: TRBV5-4
d_gene: TRBD1
CDR3aa: CASRWPGQGVNEQFF

v_gene: TRBV28
d_gene: TRBD1
CDR3aa: CASSPTGGSVQPQHF

v_gene: TRBV5-1
d_gene: TRBD1
CDR3aa: CASSLVGSGRLVGQGANTEAFF

v_gene: TRBV7-9
d_gene: TRBD1
CDR3aa: CASSIGTGNNSPLHF

v_gene: TRBV18
d_gene: TRBD1
CDR3aa: CASSAQGEASSGNTIYF

v_gene: TRBV30
d_gene: -
CDR3aa: CAWSVGAGVRELSNQPQHF

v_gene: TRBV5-1
d_gene: TRBD2
CDR3aa: CASSFGLAVTYEQYF

v_gene: TRBV2
d_gene: -
CDR3aa: CASRAGVTGYGYTF

v_gene: TRBV7-9
d_gene: TRBD1
CDR3aa: CASSFLGQGGYKGYEQYF

v_gene: TRBV6-1
d_gene: TRBD1
CDR3aa: CASSARQGHAFGGTGELFF

v_gene: TRBV30
d_gene: TRBD1
CDR3aa: CAWGTGSDTQYF

v_gene: TRBV30
d_gene: -
CDR3aa: CAWSDNDGGEAFF

v_gene: TRBV5-1
d_gene: -
CDR3aa: CASSPGQNYEQYF

v_gene: TRBV7-2
d_gene: -
CDR3aa: CASGPQGSGANVLTF